Below, 25 T cell receptor beta chains from the same sample are listed, as sequenced in a study of T cell responses to AZD1222 COVID-19 vaccine. This table comes from immunoSEQ multiplex PCR, and its TCRdb copy is limited to in-frame clones, with some not included. The table has 79,000 or so clones, about 92% seen once; the top ten hold less than 6%. The specimen comprised peripheral blood, sampled 28 days after the second AZD1222 dose. These receptors were collected from an adult who received the AZD1222 COVID-19 vaccine.

J is TRBJ2-3 and V is TRBV24-1, with D possibly TRBD2 on 7 matching bases. The CDR3 covers 15 residues. Trimming took 10 bases from V and 1 from J, leaving 17 bases between them. Germline V gene data show CDR1 as KGHDR and CDR2 as SFDVKD. The CDR3 DNA is TGTGCCACGCAACCGGCGGGGGCGGGCACAGATACGCAGTATTTT. It is translated as CATQPAGAGTDTQYF.

The J gene is TRBJ1-5, the V gene TRBV6-5; tentatively, D is TRBD1 (6 bases). The V and J ends lost 3 bases and 0 bases respectively, with 12 bases between them. Germline V gene data show CDR1 as MNHEY and CDR2 as SVGAGI. The CDR3 runs to 16 residues. CDR3 bases: TGTGCCAGCAGTTATACAGGGCCATATAGCAATCAGCCCCAGCATTTT. Protein: CASSYTGPYSNQPQHF.

V is TRBV30 and J is TRBJ1-4, with 10 bases that match TRBD1. The V and J ends lost 4 bases and 1 base, in that order; junction bases with no gene match: 6. The germline V gene has CDR1 GTSNPN and CDR2 SVGIG (reference sequence). The CDR3 contains 16 residues. DNA for the CDR3: TGTGCCTGGACGGGACAGGGGCTTTTAACTAATGAAAAACTGTTTTTT. This codes for CAWTGQGLLTNEKLFF.

The chain employs TRBV27 and TRBJ2-2; the match to TRBD1 covers 11 bases. There are 15 residues in the CDR3. V gave up 5 bases and J gave up 5 bases; unmatched junction bases: 4. The germline gives CDR1 MNHEY, CDR2 SMNVEV (reference sequence). The CDR3 sequence is CASSPGTGGTGELFF. Here the CDR3 DNA reads TGTGCCAGCAGTCCCGGGACAGGGGGGACCGGGGAGCTGTTTTTT.

The CDR3 protein is CASSYSGTGELFF. The CDR3 region has the DNA TGTGCCAGCAGTTACTCGGGAACCGGGGAGCTGTTTTTT. The chain links TRBV6-5 to TRBJ2-2; D not certain. The germline CDR1 and CDR2 sequences are MNHEY and SVGAGI. V lost 0 bases to trimming and J lost 5 bases, with 4 bases between them. The length of the CDR3 is 13 residues.

The chain couples TRBV7-9 to TRBJ2-1, with TRBD1 identical over 7 bases. CDR3 size: 13 residues. Germline assignment: CDR1 SEHNR and CDR2 FQNEAQ (reference sequence). Unmatched junction bases numbered 8, after V lost 1 base and J lost 14 bases. The CDR3 bases are TGTGCCAGCAGCTTAGATCTCACAGGGGAAGAGTTCTTC. Residues: CASSLDLTGEEFF.

The chain is built from TRBV7-2 and TRBJ2-1; 7 bases agree with TRBD2. Germline lookup yields CDR1 SGHTA and CDR2 FQGNSA. V was pared by 3 bases and J by 7 bases, with 15 bases of the junction left unmatched. The CDR3 covers 17 residues. The CDR3 nucleotides read TGTGCCAGCAGCTTGGGGGGAGGTTCCGGACTAGTAAATGAGCAGTTCTTC. Translated, it gives CASSLGGGSGLVNEQFF.

V and J are TRBV6-4 and TRBJ2-1; 8 bases agree with TRBD2. CDR3 length equals 15 residues. The germline V gene encodes CDR1 MRHNA and CDR2 SNTAGT. V shed 6 bases and J 4 bases; nucleotides not matched to a gene: 8. CDR3 region: CASSAVVAGYNEQFF. The CDR3 DNA sequence: TGTGCCAGCAGCGCCGTGGTAGCGGGGTACAATGAGCAGTTCTTC.

This sequence joins TRBV11-2 and TRBJ2-5, with 16 bases identical to TRBD2. The CDR3 runs 17 residues. Trimming removed 4 bases from V and 3 bases from J; junction bases left unmatched: 5. Looked up from germline, CDR1 is SGHAT and CDR2 is FQNNGV. The CDR3 reads CASSSGTSGGGKETQYF. CDR3 in DNA: TGTGCCAGCAGCTCCGGGACTAGCGGGGGGGGTAAAGAGACCCAGTACTTC.

The CDR3 reads CASSLDEYEQYF. As DNA, the CDR3 is TGCGCCAGCAGCTTGGATGAGTACGAGCAGTACTTC. The gene calls are TRBV5-1 and TRBJ2-7; no clear D. The germline V and J ends were trimmed by 0 bases and 4 bases, with 5 bases remaining between them. The germline V gene has CDR1 SGHRS and CDR2 YFSETQ. The CDR3 contains 12 residues.

This clone was recorded once. The chain couples TRBV10-3 to TRBJ2-5; TRBD2 aligns across 15 bases. CDR3 length: 16 amino acids. V lost 7 bases, J lost 2 bases, and 5 bases stayed unmatched. Germline V CDR1 and CDR2: ENHRY, SYGVKD. CDR3 loop: CAITPGLAGGQETQYF. In DNA form, the CDR3 reads TGTGCCATCACCCCTGGACTAGCGGGGGGGCAAGAGACCCAGTACTTC.

The CDR3 is CASITMRGSGQPQHF. CDR3 DNA: TGTGCCAGCATCACAATGCGCGGGAGTGGGCAGCCCCAGCATTTT. The V gene is TRBV28, the J gene TRBJ1-5; D call uncertain. The ends were cut back, 7 bases at V and 7 bases at J, with 20 bases in the middle. Germline V gene lookup returns CDR1 MDHEN and CDR2 SYDVKM. CDR3 length equals 15 residues.

This chain uses TRBV29-1 with TRBJ2-1; tentatively, D is TRBD1 (5 bases). The CDR3 covers 13 residues. Trimming cost V 4 bases and J 5 bases, with 12 bases left between them. The germline V gene encodes CDR1 SQVTM and CDR2 ANQGSEA. CDR3: CSVGGRVNNEQFF. CDR3 nucleotide sequence: TGCAGCGTTGGTGGCAGGGTGAACAATGAGCAGTTCTTC.

The V call is TRBV20-1, the J call TRBJ2-5; 7 bases fit TRBD2. The CDR3 length is 14 residues. Germline V gene lookup returns CDR1 DFQATT and CDR2 SNEGSKA (reference sequence). Trimming at V came to 3 bases and at J to 5 bases, leaving 9 bases not matched to a gene. CDR3: CSASVPGLGETQYF. CDR3 nucleotide sequence: TGCAGTGCTAGTGTCCCAGGACTAGGGGAGACCCAGTACTTC.

This clone occurred a few times. V and J are TRBV9 and TRBJ1-2, with a possible D match to TRBD1 (5 bases). Between the trimmed V and J ends, which lost 3 bases and 4 bases, there was a span of 16 bases. CDR3 length equals 15 residues. CDR1 is SGDLS, CDR2 YYNGEE, per germline. The CDR3 DNA reads TGTGCCAGCAGCGCTCCGGGACCGTTCATCTATGGCTACACCTTC. Translation gives CASSAPGPFIYGYTF.

The V and J genes are TRBV29-1 and TRBJ1-5; TRBD1 matches at 9 bases. CDR1 and CDR2 (germline): SQVTM, ANQGSEA. V trimming: 6 bases; J trimming: 1 base; junction bases outside the gene matches: 1. The CDR3 length is 13 residues. The CDR3 loop reads CSVGQGSNQPQHF. As DNA, the CDR3 is TGCAGCGTCGGACAGGGGAGCAATCAGCCCCAGCATTTT.

This chain connects TRBV27 to TRBJ2-7, with D possibly being TRBD1 (6 bases). This CDR3 is 14 amino acids long. The V gene's germline CDR1 is MNHEY and CDR2 SMNVEV (reference sequence). The ends were cut back, 8 bases at V and 6 bases at J, with 20 bases in the middle. CDR3 residues: CASGSLEGGAEQYV. The CDR3 nucleotides read TGTGCCAGCGGAAGTTTGGAAGGGGGAGCCGAGCAGTACGTC.

The chain couples TRBV27 to TRBJ1-2, with 8 nucleotides matching TRBD1. The J segment lost 8 bases and the V segment lost 3 bases, leaving 8 bases of the junction unmatched. Per the germline V gene, CDR1 is MNHEY and CDR2 is SMNVEV (reference sequence). This CDR3 contains 14 residues. The CDR3 region is CASSFSPGGGGYTF. CDR3 bases: TGTGCCAGCAGTTTCTCCCCAGGGGGCGGGGGCTACACCTTC.

This clone showed up just a few times. V usage is TRBV10-2 and J usage is TRBJ1-1; TRBD1 agrees at 7 bases. The CDR3 is 14 residues long. Germline trimming cut 5 bases from V and 4 bases from J; bases unmatched to any gene: 7. Germline V CDR1 and CDR2: WSHSY, SAAADI. CDR3 in DNA: TGCGCCAGCAGTTTGACAGGGTTTGGCACTGAAGCTTTCTTT. Protein: CASSLTGFGTEAFF.

This chain uses TRBV11-2 with TRBJ2-5; D is unresolved. Germline lookup yields CDR1 SGHAT and CDR2 FQNNGV. This CDR3 comprises 15 residues. Trimming stripped 3 bases from V and 1 base from J, with 12 bases between. For the CDR3, the DNA is TGTGCCAGCAGCTTGTCTAACCCTCCCCAAGAGACCCAGTACTTC. Its protein is CASSLSNPPQETQYF.

The chain has TRBV6-5 and TRBJ1-2; D not resolved. V gave up 0 bases and J gave up 4 bases, with 9 bases separating them. The CDR3 covers 14 residues. The germline CDR1 and CDR2 sequences are MNHEY and SVGAGI. The CDR3 DNA follows: TGTGCCAGCAGTTACTCAGAGGGATTCTATGGCTACACCTTC. It yields the protein CASSYSEGFYGYTF.

The rearrangement uses TRBV6-4 and TRBJ2-3, with a possible D match to TRBD1 (5 bases). The V gene's germline CDR1 is MRHNA and CDR2 SNTAGT. V lost 2 bases and J 2 bases, leaving 11 bases between the germline ends. The CDR3 extends over 15 amino acids. CDR3 protein: CASSDVKGPTDTQYF. The CDR3 region has the DNA TGTGCCAGCAGTGACGTAAAGGGGCCCACAGATACGCAGTATTTT.

The sample holds one count of this clone. The chain links TRBV5-1 to TRBJ2-5; D call uncertain. The germline CDR1 and CDR2 sequences are SGHRS and YFSETQ. This CDR3 region has 13 residues. V lost 4 bases, J lost 1 base, and 8 bases lay in between. The CDR3 protein is CASSPGLQETQYF. As DNA, the CDR3 is TGCGCCAGCAGCCCCGGCCTCCAAGAGACCCAGTACTTC.

This clone was detected only once. The genes are TRBV2 and TRBJ2-7; D is ambiguous. Germline lookup yields CDR1 SNHLY and CDR2 FYNNEI. The CDR3 runs 15 residues. V was clipped by 5 bases and J by 2 bases, with 16 bases between them. The CDR3 DNA is TGTGCCAGCAGTACGATGGGCGGCGCCCCCTACGAGCAGTACTTC. Its translation: CASSTMGGAPYEQYF.

This rearrangement joins TRBV9 to TRBJ2-3, with D unclear. The V end lost 1 base, the J end lost 0 bases, and 15 bases lay between the germline ends. CDR3 length equals 17 residues. Germline V gene data show CDR1 as SGDLS and CDR2 as YYNGEE. CDR3 bases: TGTGCCAGCAGCGTATCTTACAGTCCTTCTAGCACAGATACGCAGTATTTT. This encodes CASSVSYSPSSTDTQYF.